This TCR beta chain comes out of a study of blood T cell repertoires in COVID-19. V was trimmed by 0 bases and J by 4 bases, leaving 10 bases between them. Germline CDR1 is LNHNV and CDR2 is YYDKDF (reference sequence). The CDR3 runs 15 residues. In the authors' methods: Quantification of nucleated cells was approximated via reference gene primer amplification. Method: immunoSEQ multiplex PCR; TCRdb's copy keeps in-frame clones and lacks some. V and J calls and clone size are those listed in that table; D and trimming were worked out from the DNA. The repertoire has about 250,000 clones, roughly 89% of them found once; the top ten carry 4% to 5%.

The chain recombines TRBV15 with TRBJ1-5; the D is unclear. Sequencing used peripheral blood. The TCR originated in a middle-aged woman who had recovered from COVID-19. In nucleotides, the CDR3 is TGTGCCACCAGCAGAGATGTTGGCAAGAATCAGCCCCAGCATTTT. Its translation: CATSRDVGKNQPQHF. Complete variable domain (other parts from reference TRBV15 and TRBJ1-5): DAMVIQNPRYQVTQFGKPVTLSCSQTLNHNVMYWYQQKSSQAPKLLFHYYDKDFNNEADTPDNFQSRRPNTSFCFLDIRSPGLGDTAMYLCATSRDVGKNQPQHFGDGTRLSIL.